One and the same sample provided the 16 T cell receptor beta chains below, sequenced in a study of shared clonotypes between healthy human individuals. Assay: immunoSEQ multiplex PCR; the TCRdb copy retains only in-frame clones and omits some. The sample shows under 1,100,000 clones, about three quarters of them seen only once. Material: memory CD4+ T cells sorted from blood. Subset reported: CD45RA-negative fraction. The receptor source for this set is a man between 18 and 29 years old in good health.

The chain couples TRBV4-3 to TRBJ2-3; 9 bases agree with TRBD2. The germline V gene encodes CDR1 LGHNA and CDR2 YSLEER. Trimming at V came to 0 bases and at J to 3 bases, leaving 7 bases not matched to a gene. This CDR3 is built from 17 residues. The chain's CDR3 is CASSQDASGRPTDTQYF. The DNA for the CDR3 is TGCGCCAGCAGCCAAGATGCAAGCGGGAGGCCAACAGATACGCAGTATTTT.

The count of this clone is one. J is TRBJ2-4 and V is TRBV30; TRBD1 aligns across 7 bases. The CDR3 loop spans 15 amino acids. Germline V lookup: CDR1 GTSNPN, CDR2 SVGIG (reference sequence). Losses at the gene ends were 2 bases for V and 1 base for J; bases not matched to a gene: 5. CDR3 amino acids: CAWSLGQAAKNIQYF. CDR3 bases: TGTGCCTGGAGTTTAGGACAGGCCGCCAAAAACATTCAGTACTTC.

The rearrangement joins TRBV19 to TRBJ1-6; D ambiguous. V shed 5 bases and J shed 7 bases, with 6 bases lying between them. Looked up from germline, CDR1 is LNHDA and CDR2 is SQIVND (reference sequence). CDR3 size: 12 residues. The CDR3 spells CASSYLNSPLHF. DNA of the CDR3: TGTGCCAGTAGTTACCTCAATTCACCCCTCCACTTT.

The chain is built from TRBV4-3 and TRBJ2-5; D is uncertain. Germline CDR1 and CDR2: LGHNA and YSLEER. Trimming took 1 base from V and 5 from J, leaving 14 bases between them. The CDR3 is 15 amino acids. CDR3 sequence (DNA): TGCGCCAGCAGCCAAGGGACCTTAGAAGTGGAGACCCAGTACTTC. Translation: CASSQGTLEVETQYF.

This clone was observed a handful of times. Other DNA variants within this sample encode the same CDR3. The chain employs TRBV29-1 and TRBJ2-7; D is uncertain. V was clipped by 6 bases and J by 4 bases, with 10 bases between them. The CDR3 totals 11 residues. Germline CDR1 and CDR2: SQVTM and ANQGSEA. For the CDR3, the DNA is TGCAGCGTCCGTTCTTCGTACGAGCAGTACTTC. Protein sequence: CSVRSSYEQYF.

The chain couples TRBV29-1 to TRBJ2-5; D could derive from TRBD1 or TRBD2 (5 bases each). The CDR3 runs to 14 residues. V lost 6 bases and J lost 5, with 19 bases in between. Per the germline V gene, CDR1 is SQVTM and CDR2 is ANQGSEA. CDR3 residues: CSVPGTGGGETQYF. For the CDR3, the DNA is TGCAGCGTCCCGGGAACAGGCGGCGGGGAGACCCAGTACTTC.

The V and J genes are TRBV27 and TRBJ1-2; D remains ambiguous. The ends were cut back, 6 bases at V and 1 base at J, with 18 bases in the middle. Germline values: CDR1 MNHEY, CDR2 SMNVEV (reference sequence). This CDR3 has 16 amino acids. The CDR3 here is CASRPAFGQLNYGYTF. The CDR3, as DNA: TGTGCCAGCAGGCCCGCCTTTGGGCAGCTTAACTATGGCTACACCTTC.

Only a few counts were recorded for this clone. In DNA, the CDR3 is TGCGCCAGCAGAACCGGGACAGGGGCCGGTCAGCCCCAGCATTTT. Translated, it gives CASRTGTGAGQPQHF. The V call is TRBV5-1, the J call TRBJ1-5; 10 positions agree with TRBD1. Looked up from germline, CDR1 is SGHRS and CDR2 is YFSETQ. The CDR3 runs 15 residues. The V and J ends lost 5 bases and 6 bases, in that order; junction bases with no gene match: 8.

This clone has a single count. Here the CDR3 reads CASSRDRELIYEQYF. The CDR3 DNA reads as TGTGCCAGTAGTAGGGACAGGGAGTTGATTTACGAGCAGTACTTC. The chain combines TRBV19 with TRBJ2-7; 9 positions agree with TRBD1. The CDR3 covers 15 residues. Germline loops: CDR1 LNHDA, CDR2 SQIVND (reference sequence). The trim removed 4 bases at V and 4 bases at J, leaving 8 bases unmatched.

This clone was seen a single time. This chain uses TRBV25-1 with TRBJ1-1, with a weak D call TRBD1 (6 bases). The CDR3 runs to 17 residues. V dropped 4 bases and J dropped 2 bases, with 20 bases sitting between them. Germline CDR1 MGHDK, CDR2 SYGVNS. The CDR3: CASSVTGPRDTNTEAFF. The CDR3 coding sequence is TGTGCCAGCAGTGTCACAGGGCCCCGGGACACCAACACTGAAGCTTTCTTT.

This chain links TRBV25-1 with TRBJ2-5; 9 positions match TRBD1. This CDR3 is 15 amino acids long. The V and J ends lost 3 bases and 2 bases, in that order; junction bases with no gene match: 4. Germline V lookup: CDR1 MGHDK, CDR2 SYGVNS. The CDR3 reads CASSDDRGKQETQYF. CDR3 nucleotide sequence: TGTGCCAGCAGTGACGACAGGGGGAAACAAGAGACCCAGTACTTC.

The J gene is TRBJ2-5, the V gene TRBV2; maybe TRBD2 (5 bases). This CDR3 region has 15 residues. Germline-derived CDR1 and CDR2 are SNHLY and FYNNEI. Trimming removed 6 bases at V and 5 bases at J, with 19 bases between. CDR3 nucleotides: TGTGCCAGCAGCGCCGTCTCCGGTCGCGGGGAGACCCAGTACTTC. Translated, it gives CASSAVSGRGETQYF. Full variable domain (outside the CDR3, taken from reference TRBV2 and TRBJ2-5): EPEVTQTPSHQVTQMGQEVILRCVPISNHLYFYWYRQILGQKVEFLVSFYNNEISEKSEIFDDQFSVERPDGSNFTLKIRSTKLEDSAMYFCASSAVSGRGETQYFGPGTRLLVL.

The gene calls are TRBV11-3 and TRBJ1-1, with D hard to call. V was shortened by 5 bases and J by 4 bases, with 14 bases between the two germline ends. Germline assignment: CDR1 SGHNT and CDR2 YENEEA. The CDR3 extends over 14 amino acids. In DNA, the CDR3 is TGTGCCAGCAGCCCAGGTGGGGATATCACTGAAGCTTTCTTT. Translating gives CASSPGGDITEAFF. The whole variable domain, remainder taken from reference TRBV11-3 and TRBJ1-1, is EAGVVQSPRYKIIEKKQPVAFWCNPISGHNTLYWYLQNLGQGPELLIRYENEEAVDDSQLPKDRFSAERLKGVDSTLKIQPAELGDSAVYLCASSPGGDITEAFFGQGTRLTVV.

The chain uses TRBV5-1 and TRBJ2-2; TRBD2 agrees at 8 bases. J gave up 6 bases and V 3 bases, and 4 bases lay outside the gene matches. The CDR3 extends over 14 amino acids. CDR1 is SGHRS and CDR2 is YFSETQ in the germline V gene. The CDR3, as DNA: TGCGCCAGCAGCTCGGGACTAGTGTCCGGGGAGCTGTTTTTT. Translated, it gives CASSSGLVSGELFF. The variable domain in full, completed from reference TRBV5-1 and TRBJ2-2, reads KAGVTQTPRYLIKTRGQQVTLSCSPISGHRSVSWYQQTPGQGLQFLFEYFSETQRNKGNFPGRFSGRQFSNSRSEMNVSTLELGDSALYLCASSSGLVSGELFFGEGSRLTVL.

J is TRBJ2-3 and V is TRBV7-2; D is tentatively TRBD1 or TRBD2 (5 bases each). Trimming stripped 5 bases from V and 10 bases from J, with 16 bases between. Germline-derived CDR1 and CDR2 are SGHTA and FQGNSA. CDR3 length equals 13 residues. The CDR3 region is CASSPGHGLAQYF. In nucleotides, the CDR3 is TGTGCCAGCAGCCCTGGACACGGACTGGCGCAGTATTTT.

CDR3 in DNA: TGTGCCAGCAGCTTGGAGGGGAGGATAAACTATGGCTACACCTTC. It codes for CASSLEGRINYGYTF. The chain joins TRBV5-4 to TRBJ1-2, with D possibly TRBD1 on 5 matching bases. Trimming removed 0 bases at V and 2 bases at J, with 11 bases between. This CDR3 has 15 amino acids. CDR1 and CDR2 from the germline V gene are SGHNT and YYREEE (reference sequence).